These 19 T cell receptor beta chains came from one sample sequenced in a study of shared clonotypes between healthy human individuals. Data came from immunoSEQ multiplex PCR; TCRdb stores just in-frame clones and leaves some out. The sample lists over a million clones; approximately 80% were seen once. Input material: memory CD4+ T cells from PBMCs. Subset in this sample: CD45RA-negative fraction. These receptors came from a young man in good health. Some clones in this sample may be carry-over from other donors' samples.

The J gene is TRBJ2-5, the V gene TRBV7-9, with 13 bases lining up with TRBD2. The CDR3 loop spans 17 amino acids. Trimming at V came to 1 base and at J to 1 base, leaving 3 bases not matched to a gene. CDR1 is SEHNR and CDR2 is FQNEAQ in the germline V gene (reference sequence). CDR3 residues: CASSLGTSGRIQETQYF. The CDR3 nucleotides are TGTGCCAGCAGCTTAGGGACTAGCGGGAGAATCCAAGAGACCCAGTACTTC.

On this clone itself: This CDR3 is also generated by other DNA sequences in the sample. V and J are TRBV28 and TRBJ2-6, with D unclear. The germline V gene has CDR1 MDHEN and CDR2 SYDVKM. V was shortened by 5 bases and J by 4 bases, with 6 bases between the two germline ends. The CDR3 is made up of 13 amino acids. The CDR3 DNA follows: TGTGCCAGCAGTCTTGCAGGGGCCAACGTCCTGACTTTC. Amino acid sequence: CASSLAGANVLTF.

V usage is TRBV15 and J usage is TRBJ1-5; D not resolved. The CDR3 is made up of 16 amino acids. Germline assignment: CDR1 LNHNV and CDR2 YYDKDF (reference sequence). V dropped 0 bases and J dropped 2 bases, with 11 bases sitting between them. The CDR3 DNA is TGTGCCACCAGCAGAGATTTGGGATGGGGCAATCAGCCCCAGCATTTT. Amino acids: CATSRDLGWGNQPQHF.

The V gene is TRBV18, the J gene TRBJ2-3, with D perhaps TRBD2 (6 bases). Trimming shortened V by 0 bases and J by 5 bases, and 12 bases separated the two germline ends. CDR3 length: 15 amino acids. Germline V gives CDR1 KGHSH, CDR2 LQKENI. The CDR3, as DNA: TGTGCCAGCTCACCACCCTCGGGGGTAGGAGATACGCAGTATTTT. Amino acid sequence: CASSPPSGVGDTQYF.

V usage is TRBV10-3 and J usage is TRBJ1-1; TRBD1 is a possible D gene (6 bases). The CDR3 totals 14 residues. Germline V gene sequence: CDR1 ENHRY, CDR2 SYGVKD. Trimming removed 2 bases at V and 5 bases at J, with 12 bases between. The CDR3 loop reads CAISEDRSGTEAFF. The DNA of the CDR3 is TGTGCCATCAGTGAGGACAGGTCCGGGACTGAAGCTTTCTTT.

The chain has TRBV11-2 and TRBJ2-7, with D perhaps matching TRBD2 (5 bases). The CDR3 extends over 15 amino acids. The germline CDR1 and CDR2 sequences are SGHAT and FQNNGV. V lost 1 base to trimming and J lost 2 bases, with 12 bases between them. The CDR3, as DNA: TGTGCCAGCAGCTTAGGGCGGGTCCCTCCCTACGAGCAGTACTTC. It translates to CASSLGRVPPYEQYF.

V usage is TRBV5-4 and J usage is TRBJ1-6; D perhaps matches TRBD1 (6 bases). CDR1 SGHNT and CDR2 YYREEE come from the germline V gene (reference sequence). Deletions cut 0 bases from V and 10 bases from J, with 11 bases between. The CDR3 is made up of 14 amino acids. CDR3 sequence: CASSLEQGNSPLHF. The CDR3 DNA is TGTGCCAGCAGCTTGGAACAGGGCAACTCACCCCTCCACTTT.

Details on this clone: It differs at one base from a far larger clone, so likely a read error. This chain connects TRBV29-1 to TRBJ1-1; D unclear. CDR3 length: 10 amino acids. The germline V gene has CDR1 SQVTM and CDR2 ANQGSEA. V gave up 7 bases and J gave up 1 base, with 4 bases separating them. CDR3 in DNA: TGCAGCGGGCGGAACACTGAAGCTTTCTTT. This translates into CSGRNTEAFF.

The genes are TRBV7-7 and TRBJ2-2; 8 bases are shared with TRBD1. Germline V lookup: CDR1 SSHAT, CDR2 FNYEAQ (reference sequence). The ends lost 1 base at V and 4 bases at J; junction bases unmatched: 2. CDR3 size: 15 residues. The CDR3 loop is CASSLDRGATGELFF. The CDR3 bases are TGTGCCAGCAGCTTAGACAGGGGGGCCACCGGGGAGCTGTTTTTT.

CDR3 in amino acids: CASSQDRFEGTDTQYF. CDR3 nucleotide sequence: TGCGCCAGCAGCCAAGATAGATTTGAGGGGACAGATACGCAGTATTTT. This chain links TRBV4-1 with TRBJ2-3; D is perhaps TRBD1 or TRBD2 (5 bases each). Looked up from germline, CDR1 is MGHRA and CDR2 is YSYEKL. Trimming cost V 0 bases and J 3 bases, with 13 bases left between them. The length of the CDR3 is 16 residues.

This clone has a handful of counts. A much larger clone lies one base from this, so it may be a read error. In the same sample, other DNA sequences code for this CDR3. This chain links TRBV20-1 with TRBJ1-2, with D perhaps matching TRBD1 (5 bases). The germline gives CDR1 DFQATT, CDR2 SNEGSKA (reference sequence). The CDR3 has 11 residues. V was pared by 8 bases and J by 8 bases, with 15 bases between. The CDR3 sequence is CSTRERGGYTF. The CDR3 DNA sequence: TGCAGTACACGGGAGCGGGGGGGCTACACCTTC.

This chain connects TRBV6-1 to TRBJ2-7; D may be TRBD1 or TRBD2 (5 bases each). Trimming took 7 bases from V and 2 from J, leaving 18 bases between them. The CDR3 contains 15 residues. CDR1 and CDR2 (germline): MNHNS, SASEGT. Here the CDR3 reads CASKVFRDAAYEQYF. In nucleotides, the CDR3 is TGTGCCAGCAAGGTTTTCCGGGACGCAGCCTACGAGCAGTACTTC.

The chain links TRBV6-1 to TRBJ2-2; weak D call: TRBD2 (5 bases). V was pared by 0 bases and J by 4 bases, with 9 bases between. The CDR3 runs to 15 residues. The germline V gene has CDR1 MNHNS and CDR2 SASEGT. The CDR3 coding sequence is TGTGCCAGCAGTGAAGCCCACGGACTCACCGGGGAGCTGTTTTTT. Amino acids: CASSEAHGLTGELFF.

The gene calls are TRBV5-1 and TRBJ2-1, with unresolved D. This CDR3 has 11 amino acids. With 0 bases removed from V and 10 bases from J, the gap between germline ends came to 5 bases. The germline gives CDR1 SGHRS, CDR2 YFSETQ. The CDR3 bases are TGCGCCAGCAGCTTGGCCGTAGAGCAGTTCTTC. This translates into CASSLAVEQFF.

DNA of the CDR3: TGTGCCAGCAGTTACAGAACAGGGGCGACCCCCTACGAGCAGTACTTC. It is translated as CASSYRTGATPYEQYF. This chain joins TRBV6-5 and TRBJ2-7, with 7 bases identical to TRBD1. The germline V gene has CDR1 MNHEY and CDR2 SVGAGI. The CDR3 is 16 amino acids. V gave up 2 bases and J gave up 2 bases; unmatched junction bases: 9.

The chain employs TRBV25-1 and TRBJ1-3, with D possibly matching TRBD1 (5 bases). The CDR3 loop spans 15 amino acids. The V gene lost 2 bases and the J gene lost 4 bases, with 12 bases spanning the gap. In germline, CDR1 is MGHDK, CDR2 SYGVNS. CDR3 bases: TGTGCCAGCAGTGAAGAATGGGGGAGGGGAAACACCATATATTTT. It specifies CASSEEWGRGNTIYF.

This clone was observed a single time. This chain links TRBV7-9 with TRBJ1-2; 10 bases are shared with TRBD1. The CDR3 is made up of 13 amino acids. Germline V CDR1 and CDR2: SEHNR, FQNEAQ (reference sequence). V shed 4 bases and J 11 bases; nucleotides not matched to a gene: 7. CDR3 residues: CASSSLPDRGYTF. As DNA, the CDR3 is TGTGCCAGCAGCTCACTGCCGGACAGGGGGTACACCTTC.

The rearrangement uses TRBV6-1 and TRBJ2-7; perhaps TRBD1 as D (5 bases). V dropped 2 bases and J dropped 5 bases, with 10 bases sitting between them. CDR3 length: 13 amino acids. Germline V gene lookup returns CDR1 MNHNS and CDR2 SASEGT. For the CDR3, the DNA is TGTGCCAGCAGTGAAAGGGGTAAGGACGAGCAGTACTTC. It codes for CASSERGKDEQYF.

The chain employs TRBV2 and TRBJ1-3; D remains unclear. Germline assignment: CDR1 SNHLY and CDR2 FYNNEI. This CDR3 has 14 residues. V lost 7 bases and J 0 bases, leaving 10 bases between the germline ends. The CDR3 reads CASKGGNSGNTIYF. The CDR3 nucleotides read TGTGCCAGCAAGGGCGGAAACTCTGGAAACACCATATATTTT.